This T cell receptor beta chain was obtained from a study of T cells in Graves' hyperthyroidism and ophthalmopathy. Study conclusions and caveats: A median around six months before onset, the model predicted ophthalmopathy.

TCR beta CDR3 regions were amplified from RNA. Initially, a first-round RT-PCR of the TCR CDR3 employed the HTBI primer set. Each CDR3 protein gets one entry after TCRdb re-called the multiplex PCR reads with MiXCR. The sample contains under 450,000 distinct CDR3 sequences, around 16% of which appear only once. Researchers defined stable Graves' hyperthyroidism as no ophthalmopathy progression within 18 months. Clinical symptoms, serum thyroxine and TRAb, thyroid ultrasound and orbital computed tomography were used for the diagnoses. Using around 10 ml of fresh peripheral blood, PBMCs were prepared. This clonotype was counted ten times or more. Its antigen is undetermined. Sequences were obtained from blood. This sequence was found in a woman aged 18 to 35 with Graves' hyperthyroidism.

The CDR3 region is CASSYSSLGPLDTQYF. The CDR3 nucleotides read TGTGCCAGCAGTTACTCGTCTCTCGGTCCTTTGGATACGCAGTATTTT. The chain employs TRBV6-5 and TRBJ2-3; the D is unclear. The CDR3 runs to 16 residues. The germline CDR1 and CDR2 sequences are MNHEY and SVGAGI. V was cut by 0 bases and J by 6 bases, with 16 bases left in between.